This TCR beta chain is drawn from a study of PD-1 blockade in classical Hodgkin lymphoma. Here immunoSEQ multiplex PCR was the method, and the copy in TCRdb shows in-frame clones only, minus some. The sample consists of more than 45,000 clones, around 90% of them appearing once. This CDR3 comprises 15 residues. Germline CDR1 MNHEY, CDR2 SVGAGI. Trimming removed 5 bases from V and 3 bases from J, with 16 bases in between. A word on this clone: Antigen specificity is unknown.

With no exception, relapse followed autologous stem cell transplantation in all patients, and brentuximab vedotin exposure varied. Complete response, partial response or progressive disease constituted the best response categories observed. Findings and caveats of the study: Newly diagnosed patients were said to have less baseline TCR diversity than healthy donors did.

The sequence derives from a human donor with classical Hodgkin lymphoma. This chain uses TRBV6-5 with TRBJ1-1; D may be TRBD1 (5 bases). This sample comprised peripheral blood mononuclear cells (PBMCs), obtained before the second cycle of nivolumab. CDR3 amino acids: CASSTMPTVHTEAFF. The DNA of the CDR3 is TGTGCCAGCAGTACAATGCCGACAGTGCACACTGAAGCTTTCTTT.